The sequence of this T cell receptor beta chain was determined in a study of CD8+CD57+ T cells in acquired aplastic anemia. Turning to the study itself: The average for DNA from sorted CD4+ and CD8+ cells was 3 to 3.5 ug. In CD4+ cells, healthy donors produced an average of roughly 11 million reads.

The use of genomic DNA as template underpinned the TCR beta VDJ and CDR3 profiling. TCRdb used MiXCR to reprocess the reads, holding one entry per CDR3 protein. The table records around 230,000 distinct CDR3 sequences, roughly 57% of them present only once. V was pared by 6 bases and J by 6 bases, with 9 bases of the junction left unmatched. This CDR3 is built from 14 residues. The germline CDR1 and CDR2 sequences are SQVTM and ANQGSEA. V is TRBV29-1 and J is TRBJ2-1; 9 bases agree with TRBD2. The receptor was derived from a human donor in good health. The sample comprised sorted CD4+, CD8+, or CD8+CD57+ T cells (not recorded which) from PBMCs. The CDR3 reads CSVIAGTSLNEQFF. The CDR3 nucleotides are TGCAGCGTCATTGCCGGGACTAGCCTCAATGAGCAGTTCTTC.